The clone carrying this T cell receptor (beta chain) was detected many times. This entry belongs to a study of identical twins. Germline assignment: CDR1 KGHDR and CDR2 SFDVKD. With V trimmed by 3 bases and J by 9 bases, 7 bases remained unmatched. This CDR3 is built from 14 residues. MiXCR was run by TCRdb on the 5' RACE reads, yielding one entry per CDR3 protein. The table lists some 590,000 distinct CDR3 sequences, more than 9% of them singletons. A further study also used this sample, focusing on yellow fever vaccine responses in identical twins.

What was sequenced was PBMCs. The receptor comes from a woman under 30 in good health. This chain connects TRBV24-1 to TRBJ1-5, with 7 bases identical to TRBD1. In DNA form, the CDR3 reads TGTGCCACCAGTGATCGGGACAGAAGTTTGCCCCAGCATTTT. It encodes CATSDRDRSLPQHF.